This T cell receptor (beta chain) was captured in a study of circulating and synovial CD4+ cells in juvenile arthritis. Regarding the study as a whole: T cell genome counts differed by at least an order of magnitude between CPL and CD4 samples.

Libraries were prepared by immunoSEQ multiplex PCR; TCRdb keeps only in-frame clonotypes and omits some of them. The sample has about 3,200 clones, around 82% seen once. In germline, CDR1 is MGHDK, CDR2 SYGVNS. This CDR3 region has 14 residues. V trimming: 3 bases; J trimming: 5 bases; junction bases outside the gene matches: 6. Donors were patients with active juvenile idiopathic arthritis. Comments on this clone: No antigen is known for it.

The chain couples TRBV25-1 to TRBJ2-5; TRBD1 agrees at 7 bases. Sequencing was performed on CD4+ T cells from synovial fluid. The TCR sequence derives from a human donor with juvenile idiopathic arthritis. The CDR3 sequence is CASSDRTGGETQYF. The CDR3 DNA is TGTGCCAGCAGTGACAGGACAGGCGGGGAGACCCAGTACTTC.